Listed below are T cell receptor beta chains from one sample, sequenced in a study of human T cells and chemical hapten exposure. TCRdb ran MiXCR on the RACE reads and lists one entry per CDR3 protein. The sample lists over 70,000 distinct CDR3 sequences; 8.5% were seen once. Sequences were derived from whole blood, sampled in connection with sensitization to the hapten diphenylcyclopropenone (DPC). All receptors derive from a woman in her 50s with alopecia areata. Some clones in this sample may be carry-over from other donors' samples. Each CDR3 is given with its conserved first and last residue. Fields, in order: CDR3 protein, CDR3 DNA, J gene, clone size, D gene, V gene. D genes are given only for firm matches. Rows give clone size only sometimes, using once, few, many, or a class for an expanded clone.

CDR3 protein: CASSAPVGETQYF
CDR3 DNA: TGTGCCAGCAGCGCTCCGGTAGGGGAGACCCAGTACTTC
J gene: TRBJ2-5
clone size: many
D gene: -
V gene: TRBV9

CDR3 protein: CASSPTRRATQYF
CDR3 DNA: TGTGCCAGCAGCCCCACTCGCAGGGCGACCCAGTACTTC
J gene: TRBJ2-5
clone size: few
D gene: -
V gene: TRBV3-1

CDR3 protein: CASSVTGNTIYF
CDR3 DNA: TGTGCCAGCAGCGTCACTGGAAACACCATATATTTT
J gene: TRBJ1-3
clone size: many
D gene: -
V gene: TRBV9

CDR3 protein: CASSIDRNTEAFF
CDR3 DNA: TGTGCCAGTAGCATCGACAGGAACACTGAAGCTTTCTTT
J gene: TRBJ1-1
clone size: -
D gene: -
V gene: TRBV19

CDR3 protein: CASTLSSSFEQYF
CDR3 DNA: TGTGCCAGCACCCTGAGTAGTTCATTCGAGCAGTACTTC
J gene: TRBJ2-7
clone size: -
D gene: -
V gene: TRBV28

CDR3 protein: CASPSADTQYF
CDR3 DNA: TGTGCCAGCCCTTCGGCAGATACGCAGTATTTT
J gene: TRBJ2-3
clone size: many
D gene: -
V gene: TRBV2

CDR3 protein: CASSLAGMNTEAFF
CDR3 DNA: TGTGCCAGCAGCTTGGCAGGGATGAACACTGAAGCTTTCTTT
J gene: TRBJ1-1
clone size: -
D gene: -
V gene: TRBV7-8

CDR3 protein: CASSLGELDTQYF
CDR3 DNA: TGTGCCAGCAGCTTAGGAGAGTTGGATACGCAGTATTTT
J gene: TRBJ2-3
clone size: -
D gene: -
V gene: TRBV7-9

CDR3 protein: CASSETGYTEAFF
CDR3 DNA: TGTGCCAGCAGTGAAACTGGGTACACTGAAGCTTTCTTT
J gene: TRBJ1-1
clone size: many
D gene: -
V gene: TRBV2

CDR3 protein: CASSRGGTRYGYTF
CDR3 DNA: TGTGCCAGCAGCCGAGGGGGTACCAGATATGGCTACACCTTC
J gene: TRBJ1-2
clone size: few
D gene: -
V gene: TRBV6-5

CDR3 protein: CASSPRWRGGRRNEQFF
CDR3 DNA: TGTGCCAGCAGCCCCAGATGGCGGGGGGGGCGACGTAATGAGCAGTTCTTC
J gene: TRBJ2-1
clone size: few
D gene: TRBD2
V gene: TRBV7-6

CDR3 protein: CASMDRGGEQFF
CDR3 DNA: TGTGCCAGCATGGATAGGGGGGGTGAGCAGTTCTTC
J gene: TRBJ2-1
clone size: many
D gene: -
V gene: TRBV7-9

CDR3 protein: CASSLTGPGNQPQHF
CDR3 DNA: TGTGCCAGCAGTTTGACAGGGCCGGGCAATCAGCCCCAGCATTTT
J gene: TRBJ1-5
clone size: -
D gene: TRBD1
V gene: TRBV28

CDR3 protein: CASSSGLHGTDTQYF
CDR3 DNA: TGTGCCAGCAGCTCGGGACTCCACGGCACAGATACGCAGTATTTT
J gene: TRBJ2-3
clone size: few
D gene: -
V gene: TRBV11-2

CDR3 protein: CASTNSGGTNEQFF
CDR3 DNA: TGTGCCAGCACCAATAGCGGGGGAACCAATGAGCAGTTCTTC
J gene: TRBJ2-1
clone size: -
D gene: TRBD2
V gene: TRBV6-6

CDR3 protein: CASSYYHRFTSDQPQHF
CDR3 DNA: TGTGCCAGCAGTTACTATCACCGCTTCACATCAGATCAGCCCCAGCATTTT
J gene: TRBJ1-5
clone size: many
D gene: -
V gene: TRBV6-6